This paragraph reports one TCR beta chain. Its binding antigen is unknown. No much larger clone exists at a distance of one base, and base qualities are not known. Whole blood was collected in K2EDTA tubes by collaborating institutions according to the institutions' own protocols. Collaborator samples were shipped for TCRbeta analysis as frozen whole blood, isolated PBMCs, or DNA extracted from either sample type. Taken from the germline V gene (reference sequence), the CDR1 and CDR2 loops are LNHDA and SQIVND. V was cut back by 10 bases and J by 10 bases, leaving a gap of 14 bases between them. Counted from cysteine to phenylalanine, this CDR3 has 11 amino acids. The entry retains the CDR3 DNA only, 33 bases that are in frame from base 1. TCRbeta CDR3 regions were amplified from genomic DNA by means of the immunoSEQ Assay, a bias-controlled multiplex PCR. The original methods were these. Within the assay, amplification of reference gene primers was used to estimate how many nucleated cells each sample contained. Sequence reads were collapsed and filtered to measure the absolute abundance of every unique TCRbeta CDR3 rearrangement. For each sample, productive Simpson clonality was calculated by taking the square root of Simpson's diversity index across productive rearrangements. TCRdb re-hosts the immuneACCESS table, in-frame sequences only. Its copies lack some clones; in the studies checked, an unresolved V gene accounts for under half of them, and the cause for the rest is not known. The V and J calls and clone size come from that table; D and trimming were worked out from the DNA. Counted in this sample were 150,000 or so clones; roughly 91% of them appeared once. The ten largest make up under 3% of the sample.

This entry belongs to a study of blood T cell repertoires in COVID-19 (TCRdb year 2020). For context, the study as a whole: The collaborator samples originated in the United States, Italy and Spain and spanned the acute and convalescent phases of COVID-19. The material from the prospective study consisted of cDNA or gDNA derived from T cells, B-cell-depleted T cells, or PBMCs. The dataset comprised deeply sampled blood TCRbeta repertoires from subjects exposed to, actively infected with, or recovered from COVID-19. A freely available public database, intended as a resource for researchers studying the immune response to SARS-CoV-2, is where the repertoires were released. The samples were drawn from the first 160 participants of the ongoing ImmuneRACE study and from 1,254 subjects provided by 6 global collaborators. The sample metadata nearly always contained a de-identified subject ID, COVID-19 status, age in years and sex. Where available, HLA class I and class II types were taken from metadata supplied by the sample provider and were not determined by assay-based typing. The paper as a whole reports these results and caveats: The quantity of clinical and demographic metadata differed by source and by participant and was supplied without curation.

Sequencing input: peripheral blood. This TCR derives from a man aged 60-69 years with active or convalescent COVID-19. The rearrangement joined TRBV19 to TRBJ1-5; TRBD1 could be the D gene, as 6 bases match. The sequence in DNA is TGTGCCACCCAGGGACACGGACCCCAGCATTTT. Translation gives CATQGHGPQHF.